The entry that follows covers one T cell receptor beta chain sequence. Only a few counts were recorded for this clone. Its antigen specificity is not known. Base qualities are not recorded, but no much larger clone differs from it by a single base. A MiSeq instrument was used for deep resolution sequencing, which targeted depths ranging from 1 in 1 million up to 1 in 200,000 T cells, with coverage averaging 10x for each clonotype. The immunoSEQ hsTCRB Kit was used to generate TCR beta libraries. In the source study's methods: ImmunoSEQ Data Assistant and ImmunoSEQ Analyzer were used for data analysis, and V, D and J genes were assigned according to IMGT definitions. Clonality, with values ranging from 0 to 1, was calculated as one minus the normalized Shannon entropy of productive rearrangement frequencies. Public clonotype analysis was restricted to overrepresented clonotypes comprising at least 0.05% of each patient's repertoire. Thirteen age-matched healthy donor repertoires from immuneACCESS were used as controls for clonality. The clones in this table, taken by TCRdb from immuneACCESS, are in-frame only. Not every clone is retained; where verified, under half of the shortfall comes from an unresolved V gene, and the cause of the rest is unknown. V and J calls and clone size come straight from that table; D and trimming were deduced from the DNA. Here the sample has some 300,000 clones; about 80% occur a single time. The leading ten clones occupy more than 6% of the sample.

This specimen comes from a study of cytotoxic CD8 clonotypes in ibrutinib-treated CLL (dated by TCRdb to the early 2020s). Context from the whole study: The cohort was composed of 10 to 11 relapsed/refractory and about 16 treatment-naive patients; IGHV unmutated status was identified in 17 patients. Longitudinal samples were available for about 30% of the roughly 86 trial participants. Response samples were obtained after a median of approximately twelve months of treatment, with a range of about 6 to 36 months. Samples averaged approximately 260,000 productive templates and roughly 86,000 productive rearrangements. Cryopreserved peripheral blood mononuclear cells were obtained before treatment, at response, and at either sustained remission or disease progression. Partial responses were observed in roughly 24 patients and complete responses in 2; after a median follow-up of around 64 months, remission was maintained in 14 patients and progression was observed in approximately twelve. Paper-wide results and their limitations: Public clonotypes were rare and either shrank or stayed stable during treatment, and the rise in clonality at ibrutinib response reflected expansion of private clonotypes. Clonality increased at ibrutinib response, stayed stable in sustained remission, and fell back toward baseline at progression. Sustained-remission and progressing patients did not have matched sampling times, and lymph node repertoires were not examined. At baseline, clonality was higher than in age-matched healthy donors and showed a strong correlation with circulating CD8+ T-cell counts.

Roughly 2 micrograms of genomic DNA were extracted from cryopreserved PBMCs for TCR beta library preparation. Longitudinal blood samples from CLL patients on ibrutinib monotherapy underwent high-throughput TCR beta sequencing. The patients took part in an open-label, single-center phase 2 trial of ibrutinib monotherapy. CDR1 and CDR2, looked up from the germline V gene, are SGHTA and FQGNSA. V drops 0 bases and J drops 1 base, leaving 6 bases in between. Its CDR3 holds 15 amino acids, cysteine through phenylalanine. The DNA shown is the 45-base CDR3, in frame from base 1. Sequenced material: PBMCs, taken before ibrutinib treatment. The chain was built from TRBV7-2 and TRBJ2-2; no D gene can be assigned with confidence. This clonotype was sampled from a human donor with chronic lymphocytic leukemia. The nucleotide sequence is TGTGCCAGCAGCTTAGCGGCAGGGAACACCGGGGAGCTGTTTTTT. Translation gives CASSLAAGNTGELFF.